This T cell receptor beta chain was retrieved from a study of neoadjuvant anti-PD-1 for oral cavity cancer. V lost 5 bases, J lost 7 bases, and 7 bases stayed unmatched. The CDR3 totals 14 residues. Per germline, CDR1 SGHAT and CDR2 FQDESV (reference sequence). Using immunoSEQ multiplex PCR, the repertoire was profiled, and TCRdb retains in-frame clones only, with some absent. The sample lists roughly 13,000 clones, around 75% occurring once. The source was PBMCs, collected before nivolumab (anti-PD-1) treatment. V is TRBV11-1 and J is TRBJ2-2, with 7 bases matching TRBD1. The TCR was taken from a person between 40 and 79 years old with oral cavity squamous cell carcinoma. CDR3 bases: TGTGCCAGCAGCGTTGGGACAGCCAACGGGGAGCTGTTTTTT. Amino acid sequence: CASSVGTANGELFF. The whole variable domain, remainder taken from reference TRBV11-1 and TRBJ2-2, is EAEVAQSPRYKITEKSQAVAFWCDPISGHATLYWYRQILGQGPELLVQFQDESVVDDSQLPKDRFSAERLKGVDSTLKIQPAELGDSAMYLCASSVGTANGELFFGEGSRLTVL.